Each of the 9 T cell receptor beta chains below was sequenced from the same sample in a study of OX40 agonist ivuxolimab in advanced cancers. The table came from immunoSEQ multiplex PCR; TCRdb's copy has only in-frame clones and leaves some out. The sample contains about 34,000 clones, 80% to 95% of which appear only once. The specimen comprised CD4+ or CD8+ T cells sorted from blood, sampled in a trial of the OX40 agonist ivuxolimab. These receptors all stem from an adult with an advanced solid tumor such as melanoma, head and neck, liver or kidney cancer.

The chain links TRBV28 to TRBJ2-7; 9 bases line up with TRBD1. Germline V gene lookup returns CDR1 MDHEN and CDR2 SYDVKM. Trimming removed 6 bases from V and 1 base from J; junction bases left unmatched: 4. CDR3 length: 14 amino acids. CDR3 nucleotide sequence: TGTGCCAGCAGGCGGGACAGGGTATCCTACGAGCAGTACTTC. It codes for CASRRDRVSYEQYF.

This clone appeared once. The rearrangement links TRBV12-5 to TRBJ2-7, with TRBD2 identical over 12 bases. V was pared by 4 bases and J by 4 bases, with 2 bases of the junction left unmatched. This CDR3 is built from 14 residues. Germline CDR1 reads LGHNT; CDR2 reads FRNRAP. CDR3 coding DNA: TGTGCTAGTGGTTCCACTAGCGGGAGGTACGAGCAGTACTTC. Translation: CASGSTSGRYEQYF.

V gene TRBV27 combines with J gene TRBJ2-1, with D maybe TRBD2 (5 bases). The germline V gene has CDR1 MNHEY and CDR2 SMNVEV (reference sequence). V was pared by 6 bases and J by 4 bases, with 13 bases between. CDR3 length equals 14 residues. CDR3 coding DNA: TGTGCCAGCAGGGGGATAGCGATGTACAATGAGCAGTTCTTC. This encodes CASRGIAMYNEQFF.

This chain joins TRBV28 and TRBJ2-5; tentatively, D is TRBD1 (5 bases). V was shortened by 6 bases and J by 4 bases, with 21 bases between the two germline ends. This CDR3 region has 16 residues. Germline values: CDR1 MDHEN, CDR2 SYDVKM. The CDR3 nucleotides are TGTGCCAGCAGCTCGAGTGGGCAGGGCAACGGAGAGACCCAGTACTTC. The encoded protein is CASSSSGQGNGETQYF.

This rearrangement joins TRBV18 to TRBJ1-4; D remains unclear. Trimming shortened V by 5 bases and J by 0 bases, and 10 bases separated the two germline ends. In germline, CDR1 is KGHSH, CDR2 LQKENI. The CDR3 is 15 amino acids. CDR3 bases: TGTGCCAGCTCAGCACGGACTGCAACTAATGAAAAACTGTTTTTT. It specifies CASSARTATNEKLFF.

The V and J genes are TRBV6-1 and TRBJ1-2; D gene uncertain. The V gene lost 2 bases and the J gene lost 8 bases, with 15 bases spanning the gap. The CDR3 has 14 amino acids. Germline CDR1 is MNHNS and CDR2 is SASEGT. CDR3 loop: CASSERQVQPGYTF. The CDR3 region has the DNA TGTGCCAGCAGTGAAAGGCAGGTTCAACCCGGCTACACCTTC.

V usage is TRBV7-2 and J usage is TRBJ2-7; D is perhaps TRBD1 (6 bases). The CDR3 length is 15 residues. Germline loops: CDR1 SGHTA, CDR2 FQGNSA. V lost 3 bases and J 5 bases, leaving 17 bases between the germline ends. The CDR3: CASSFTGYSGHEQYF. In DNA form, the CDR3 reads TGTGCCAGCAGCTTTACAGGGTACTCGGGCCACGAGCAGTACTTC.

The gene calls are TRBV7-8 and TRBJ2-7, with 11 bases matching TRBD2. CDR3 length equals 16 residues. With V trimmed by 0 bases and J by 4 bases, 5 bases remained unmatched. Germline loops: CDR1 SGHVS, CDR2 FQNEAQ. The CDR3 nucleotides read TGTGCCAGCAGCTTAGCAACTAGCGGGAGTCGGTACGAGCAGTACTTC. This codes for CASSLATSGSRYEQYF.

The chain carries TRBV10-1 and TRBJ2-4, with TRBD1 matching over 8 bases. The V segment lost 6 bases and the J segment 7 bases; nucleotides outside the gene matches: 5. The CDR3 is 13 residues long. The germline V gene encodes CDR1 WNHNN and CDR2 SYGVQD (reference sequence). The CDR3 DNA sequence: TGCGCCAGCAGGGACAGGGTGAGGAACATTCAGTACTTC. It is translated as CASRDRVRNIQYF.